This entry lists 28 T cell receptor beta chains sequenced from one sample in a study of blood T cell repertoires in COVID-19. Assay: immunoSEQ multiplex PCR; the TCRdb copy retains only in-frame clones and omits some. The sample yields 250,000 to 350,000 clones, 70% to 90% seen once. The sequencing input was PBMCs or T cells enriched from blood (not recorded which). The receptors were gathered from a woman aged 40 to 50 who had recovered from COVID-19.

This CDR3 is CASSTPSQEGYEQYF. The CDR3 DNA reads as TGTGCCAGTAGCACCCCCTCCCAGGAGGGATACGAGCAGTACTTC. V usage is TRBV19 and J usage is TRBJ2-7; D may be TRBD2 (6 bases). Germline V gene sequence: CDR1 LNHDA, CDR2 SQIVND (reference sequence). V was shortened by 6 bases and J by 4 bases, with 19 bases between the two germline ends. This CDR3 contains 15 residues.

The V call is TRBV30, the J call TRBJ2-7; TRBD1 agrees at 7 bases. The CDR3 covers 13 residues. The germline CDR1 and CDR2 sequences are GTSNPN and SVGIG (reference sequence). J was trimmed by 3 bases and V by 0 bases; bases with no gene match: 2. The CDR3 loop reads CAWSVGQDYEQYF. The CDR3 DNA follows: TGTGCCTGGAGTGTAGGACAGGACTACGAGCAGTACTTC. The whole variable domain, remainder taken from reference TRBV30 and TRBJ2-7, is SQTIHQWPATLVQPVGSPLSLECTVEGTSNPNLYWYRQAAGRGLQLLFYSVGIGQISSEVPQNLSASRPQDRQFILSSKKLLLSDSGFYLCAWSVGQDYEQYFGPGTRLTVT.

Written as DNA, the CDR3 is TGTGCCAGCAGACTAGGCTGGTTCGGCGAGCAGTACTTC. This encodes CASRLGWFGEQYF. This chain joins TRBV2 and TRBJ2-7; weak D call: TRBD2 (5 bases). Germline CDR1 SNHLY, CDR2 FYNNEI. V lost 6 bases to trimming and J lost 6 bases, with 15 bases between them. This CDR3 comprises 13 residues.

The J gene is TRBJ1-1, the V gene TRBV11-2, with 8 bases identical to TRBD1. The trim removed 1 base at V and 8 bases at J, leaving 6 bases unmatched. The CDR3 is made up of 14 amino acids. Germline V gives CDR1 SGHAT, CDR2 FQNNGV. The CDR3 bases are TGTGCCAGCAGCTTAGGACAGGGGAGGAAGGAAGCTTTCTTT. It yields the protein CASSLGQGRKEAFF.

Here the CDR3 DNA reads TGCAGTGCTAGTAGCTTCGATGGCTACACCTTC. It codes for CSASSFDGYTF. The chain links TRBV20-1 to TRBJ1-2; D remains ambiguous. The V gene's germline CDR1 is DFQATT and CDR2 SNEGSKA (reference sequence). This CDR3 region has 11 residues. Trimming removed 3 bases from V and 6 bases from J, with 8 bases in between.

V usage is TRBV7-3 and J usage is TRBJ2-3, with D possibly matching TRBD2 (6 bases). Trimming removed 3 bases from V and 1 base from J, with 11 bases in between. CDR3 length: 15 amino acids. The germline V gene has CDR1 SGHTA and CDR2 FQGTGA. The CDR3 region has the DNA TGTGCCAGCAGCTTCGGTATAGCGGGCACAGATACGCAGTATTTT. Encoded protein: CASSFGIAGTDTQYF.

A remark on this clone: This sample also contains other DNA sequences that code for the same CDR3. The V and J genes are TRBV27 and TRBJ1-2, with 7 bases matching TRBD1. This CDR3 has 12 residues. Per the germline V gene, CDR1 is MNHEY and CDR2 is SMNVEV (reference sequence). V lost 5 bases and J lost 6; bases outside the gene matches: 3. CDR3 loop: CASSLTGDGYTF. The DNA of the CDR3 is TGTGCCAGCAGTCTCACAGGGGATGGCTACACCTTC.

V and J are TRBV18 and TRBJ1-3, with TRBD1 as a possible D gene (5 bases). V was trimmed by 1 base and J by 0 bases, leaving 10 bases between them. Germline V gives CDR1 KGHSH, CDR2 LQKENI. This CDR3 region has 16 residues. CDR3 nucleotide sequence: TGTGCCAGCTCACCACTGTCAGGGAACTCTGGAAACACCATATATTTT. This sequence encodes CASSPLSGNSGNTIYF. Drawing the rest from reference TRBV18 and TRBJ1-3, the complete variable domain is NAGVMQNPRHLVRRRGQEARLRCSPMKGHSHVYWYRQLPEEGLKFMVYLQKENIIDESGMPKERFSAEFPKEGPSILRIQQVVRGDSAAYFCASSPLSGNSGNTIYFGEGSWLTVV.

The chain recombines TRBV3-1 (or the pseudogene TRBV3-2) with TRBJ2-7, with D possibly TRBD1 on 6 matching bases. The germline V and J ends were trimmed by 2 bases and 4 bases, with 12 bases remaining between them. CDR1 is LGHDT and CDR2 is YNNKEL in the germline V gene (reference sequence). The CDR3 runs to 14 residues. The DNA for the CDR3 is TGTGCCAGCAGCCAACGGTCCCAGGGGTACGAGCAGTACTTC. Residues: CASSQRSQGYEQYF.

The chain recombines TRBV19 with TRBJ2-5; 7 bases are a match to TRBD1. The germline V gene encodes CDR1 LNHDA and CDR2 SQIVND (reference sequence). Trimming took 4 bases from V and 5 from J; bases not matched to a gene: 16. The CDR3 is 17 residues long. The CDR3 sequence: CASSKVSGVGQRETQYF. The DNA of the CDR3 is TGTGCCAGTAGTAAAGTTAGTGGGGTGGGACAGAGGGAGACCCAGTACTTC.

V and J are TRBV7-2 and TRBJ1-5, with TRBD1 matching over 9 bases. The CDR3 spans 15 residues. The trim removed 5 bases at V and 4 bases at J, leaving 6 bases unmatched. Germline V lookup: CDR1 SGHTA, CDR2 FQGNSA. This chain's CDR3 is CASSRGQGGNQPQHF. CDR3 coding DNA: TGTGCCAGCAGCCGGGGACAGGGCGGTAATCAGCCCCAGCATTTT. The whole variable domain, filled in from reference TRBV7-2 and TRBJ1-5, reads GAGVSQSPSNKVTEKGKDVELRCDPISGHTALYWYRQSLGQGLEFLIYFQGNSAPDKSGLPSDRFSAERTGGSVSTLTIQRTQQEDSAVYLCASSRGQGGNQPQHFGDGTRLSIL.

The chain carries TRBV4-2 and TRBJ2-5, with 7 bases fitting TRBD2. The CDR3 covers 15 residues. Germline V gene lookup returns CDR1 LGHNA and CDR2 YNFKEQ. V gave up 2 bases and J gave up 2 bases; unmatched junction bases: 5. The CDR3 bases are TGTGCCAGCAGCCAATCTCGGGGGGAACAAGAGACCCAGTACTTC. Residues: CASSQSRGEQETQYF.

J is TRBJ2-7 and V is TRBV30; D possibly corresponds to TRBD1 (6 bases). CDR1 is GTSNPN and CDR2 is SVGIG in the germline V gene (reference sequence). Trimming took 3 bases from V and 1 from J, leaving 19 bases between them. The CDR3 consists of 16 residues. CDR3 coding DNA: TGTGCCTGGAGGGGGTCTCTCGACAGGAAATCCTACGAGCAGTACTTC. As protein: CAWRGSLDRKSYEQYF.

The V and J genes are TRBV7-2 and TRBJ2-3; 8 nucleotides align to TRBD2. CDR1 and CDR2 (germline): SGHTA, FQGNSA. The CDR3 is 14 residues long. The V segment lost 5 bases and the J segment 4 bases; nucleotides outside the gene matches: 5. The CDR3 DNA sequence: TGTGCCAGCAGCCCCGGGGGGGGCCCAGATACGCAGTATTTT. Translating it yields CASSPGGGPDTQYF.

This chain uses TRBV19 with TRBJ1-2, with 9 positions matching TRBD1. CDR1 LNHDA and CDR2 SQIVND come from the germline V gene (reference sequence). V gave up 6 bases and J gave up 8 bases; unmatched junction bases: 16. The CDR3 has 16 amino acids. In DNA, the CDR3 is TGTGCCAGTAGCGACTTGGACAGGGGAGGAACTATGGGCTACACCTTC. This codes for CASSDLDRGGTMGYTF. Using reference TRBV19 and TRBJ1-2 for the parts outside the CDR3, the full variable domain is DGGITQSPKYLFRKEGQNVTLSCEQNLNHDAMYWYRQDPGQGLRLIYYSQIVNDFQKGDIAEGYSVSREKKESFPLTVTSAQKNPTAFYLCASSDLDRGGTMGYTFGSGTRLTVV.

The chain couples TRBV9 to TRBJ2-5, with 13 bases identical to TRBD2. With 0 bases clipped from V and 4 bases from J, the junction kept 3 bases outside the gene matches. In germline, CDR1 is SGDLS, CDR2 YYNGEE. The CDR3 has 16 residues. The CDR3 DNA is TGTGCCAGCAGCGTAGGACTAGCGGGAGGAAGAGAGACCCAGTACTTC. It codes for CASSVGLAGGRETQYF.

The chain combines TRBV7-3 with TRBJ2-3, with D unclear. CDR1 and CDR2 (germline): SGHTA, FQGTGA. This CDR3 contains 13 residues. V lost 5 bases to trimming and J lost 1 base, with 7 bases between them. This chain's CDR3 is CASSLSGTDTQYF. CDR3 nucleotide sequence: TGTGCCAGCAGCCTCTCGGGCACAGATACGCAGTATTTT. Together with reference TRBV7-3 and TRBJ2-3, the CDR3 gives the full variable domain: GAGVSQTPSNKVTEKGKYVELRCDPISGHTALYWYRQSLGQGPEFLIYFQGTGAADDSGLPNDRFFAVRPEGSVSTLKIQRTERGDSAVYLCASSLSGTDTQYFGPGTRLTVL.

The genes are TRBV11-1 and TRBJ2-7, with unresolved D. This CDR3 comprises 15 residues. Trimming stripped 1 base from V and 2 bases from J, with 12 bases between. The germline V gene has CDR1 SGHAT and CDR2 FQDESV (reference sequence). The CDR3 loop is CASSLEGDVPYEQYF. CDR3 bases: TGTGCCAGCAGCTTAGAAGGAGACGTGCCCTACGAGCAGTACTTC.

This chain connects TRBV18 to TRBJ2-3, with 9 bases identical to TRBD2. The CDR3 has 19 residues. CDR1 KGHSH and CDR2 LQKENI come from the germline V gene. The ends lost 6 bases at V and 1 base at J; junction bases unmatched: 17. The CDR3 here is CASSPFMGGRADGTDTQYF. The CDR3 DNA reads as TGTGCCAGCTCTCCTTTCATGGGCGGGAGGGCCGACGGCACAGATACGCAGTATTTT.

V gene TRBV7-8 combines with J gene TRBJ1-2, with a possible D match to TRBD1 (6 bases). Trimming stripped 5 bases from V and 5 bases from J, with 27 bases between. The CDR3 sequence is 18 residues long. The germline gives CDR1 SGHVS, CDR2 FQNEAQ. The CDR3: CASSRSAGVSSFLYGYTF. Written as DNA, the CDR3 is TGTGCCAGCAGCCGGTCGGCAGGGGTTAGTTCCTTCCTATATGGCTACACCTTC.

CDR3 residues: CAWSRWQGTDTQYF. The CDR3 DNA reads TGTGCCTGGAGTCGGTGGCAGGGTACAGATACGCAGTATTTT. J is TRBJ2-3 and V is TRBV30, with a weak D call TRBD1 (5 bases). Trimming removed 2 bases from V and 3 bases from J, with 12 bases in between. In germline, CDR1 is GTSNPN, CDR2 SVGIG (reference sequence). The CDR3 spans 14 residues.

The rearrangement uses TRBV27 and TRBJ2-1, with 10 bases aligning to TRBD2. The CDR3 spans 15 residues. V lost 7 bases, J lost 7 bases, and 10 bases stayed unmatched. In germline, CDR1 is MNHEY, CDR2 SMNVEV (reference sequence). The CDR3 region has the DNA TGTGCCAGCACAAGAGCGGGAGGGCCTGGAAATGAGCAGTTCTTC. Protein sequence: CASTRAGGPGNEQFF.

The CDR3 is CASSLERDYGYTF. CDR3 in DNA: TGTGCCAGCAGTCTCGAGCGGGACTATGGCTACACCTTC. This chain links TRBV7-2 with TRBJ1-2, with D hard to call. CDR1 and CDR2 (germline): SGHTA, FQGNSA. Trimming took off 6 bases at V and 3 bases at J, with 11 bases between the two ends. The CDR3 sequence is 13 residues long.

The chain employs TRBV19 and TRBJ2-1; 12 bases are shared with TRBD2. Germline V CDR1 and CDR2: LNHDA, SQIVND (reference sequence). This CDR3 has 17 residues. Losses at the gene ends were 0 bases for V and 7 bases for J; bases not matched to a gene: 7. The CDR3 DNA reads TGTGCCAGTAGTATAGATAGGGGACTAGCGGGTTGGAATGAGCAGTTCTTC. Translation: CASSIDRGLAGWNEQFF.

The CDR3 DNA reads TGTGCCAGCAGTCGACTCGGGACTAGCGGGGGGTCTGGGGCCAACGTCCTGACTTTC. This codes for CASSRLGTSGGSGANVLTF. The chain links TRBV6-6 to TRBJ2-6, with 15 bases that match TRBD2. The CDR3 loop spans 19 amino acids. CDR1 is MNHNY and CDR2 is SVGAGI in the germline V gene (reference sequence). Losses at the gene ends were 5 bases for V and 1 base for J; bases not matched to a gene: 6.

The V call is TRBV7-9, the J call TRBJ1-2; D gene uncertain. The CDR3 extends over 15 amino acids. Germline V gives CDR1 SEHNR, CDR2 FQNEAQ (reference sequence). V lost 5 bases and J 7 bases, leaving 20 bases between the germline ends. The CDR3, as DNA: TGTGCCAGCAGCCAAAGCGGCGGGCCGGGCTTTGGCTACACCTTC. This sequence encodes CASSQSGGPGFGYTF. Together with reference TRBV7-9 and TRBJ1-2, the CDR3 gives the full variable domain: DTGVSQNPRHKITKRGQNVTFRCDPISEHNRLYWYRQTLGQGPEFLTYFQNEAQLEKSRLLSDRFSAERPKGSFSTLEIQRTEQGDSAMYLCASSQSGGPGFGYTFGSGTRLTVV.

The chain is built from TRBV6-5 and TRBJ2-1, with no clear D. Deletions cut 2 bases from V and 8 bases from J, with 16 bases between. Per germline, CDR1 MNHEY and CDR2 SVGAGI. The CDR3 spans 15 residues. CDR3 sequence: CASSYRFSNNDEQFF. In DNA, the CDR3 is TGTGCCAGCAGTTACAGGTTTAGCAACAATGATGAGCAGTTCTTC.

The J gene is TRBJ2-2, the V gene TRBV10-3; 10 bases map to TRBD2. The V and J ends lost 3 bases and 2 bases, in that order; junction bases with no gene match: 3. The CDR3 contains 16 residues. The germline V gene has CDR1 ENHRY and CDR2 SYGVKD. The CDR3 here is CAISETSGKNTGELFF. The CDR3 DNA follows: TGTGCCATCAGTGAAACTAGCGGGAAAAACACCGGGGAGCTGTTTTTT.